The rows below give T cell receptor beta chains drawn from one sample of a study of human T cells and chemical hapten exposure. TCRdb re-derived calls from the RACE reads in MiXCR, one entry per CDR3 protein. The sample records about 110,000 distinct CDR3 sequences, 12% being singletons. The specimen was whole blood, collected in connection with sensitization to the hapten diphenylcyclopropenone (DPC). All receptors derive from a woman in her forties or fifties with alopecia areata. Some clones in this sample may be carry-over from other donors' samples. Each CDR3 is given with its conserved first and last residue. The D gene is left open where the match is weak. Where a row states a size, it is once, few, many or the class of an expanded clone; other rows omit it.

CDR3nt	CDR3aa	j_gene	v_gene	abundance	d_gene
TGTGCCAGTAGTATAGATCTCCGGGAGATCGCCTACAATGAGCAGTTCTTC	CASSIDLREIAYNEQFF	TRBJ2-1	TRBV19	many	.
TGTGCCAGCAGCCGGGACGGGTCCAATCAGCCCCAGCATTTT	CASSRDGSNQPQHF	TRBJ1-5	TRBV7-9	few	.
TGTGCCAGCAGCCTTCTGGAAGCGGGGGGCTTCACAGATACGCAGTATTTT	CASSLLEAGGFTDTQYF	TRBJ2-3	TRBV11-2	many	TRBD2
TGTGCCAGCGCCTCTCTAGCGGAGCGCACAGATACGCAGTATTTT	CASASLAERTDTQYF	TRBJ2-3	TRBV28	.	TRBD2
TGTGCCAGCAGGCTCTATCAGAGCTCCTACGAGCAGTACTTC	CASRLYQSSYEQYF	TRBJ2-7	TRBV7-8	few	.
TGCGCCAGCAGCCAAGAAGTGGGGAACGAGCAGTACTTC	CASSQEVGNEQYF	TRBJ2-7	TRBV4-3	.	.
TGTGCCAGCTCACGGGCCGATGTAGGTCATGGCTACACCTTC	CASSRADVGHGYTF	TRBJ1-2	TRBV18	few	.
TGTGCCAGCAGTTTTGGACAGAATGGCTACACCTTC	CASSFGQNGYTF	TRBJ1-2	TRBV12-3/TRBV12-4	many	.
TGTGCCAGCAGTCGCAACGAGGGTGGGGATCAGCCCCAGCATTTT	CASSRNEGGDQPQHF	TRBJ1-5	TRBV27	few	.
TGTGCCAGCAGCTTTACCACCGGGGAGCTGTTTTTT	CASSFTTGELFF	TRBJ2-2	TRBV3-1	.	.
TGTGCCAGCAGTTCGGGACAGCCCTATGGCTACACCTTC	CASSSGQPYGYTF	TRBJ1-2	TRBV28	few	TRBD1
TGTGCCAGCAGTTACTACGGTGAAAAACTGTTTTTT	CASSYYGEKLFF	TRBJ1-4	TRBV6-5	.	.
TGCAGTGCTAGAACGTGGCTAAGCACAGATACGCAGTATTTT	CSARTWLSTDTQYF	TRBJ2-3	TRBV20-1	few	.
TGCGCCAGCAGTCAACCCCTGGCCCAGCATTTT	CASSQPLAQHF	TRBJ1-5	TRBV23-1	few	.
TGTGCCAGCAGGGAGACAGCCACCACAGATACGCAGTATTTT	CASRETATTDTQYF	TRBJ2-3	TRBV12-3/TRBV12-4	.	.
TGTGCCAGCAGCTTAGAAGATACGCAGTATTTT	CASSLEDTQYF	TRBJ2-3	TRBV7-9	many	.
TGTGCCAGCAGTGACAGAACCAGCACAGATACGCAGTATTTT	CASSDRTSTDTQYF	TRBJ2-3	TRBV6-4	.	.
TGTGCCAGCAGAGGGACGGAGTATAATTCATCCCTCCACTTT	CASRGTEYNSSLHF	TRBJ1-6	TRBV6-1	.	.
TGTGCCAGCAGCTTACTCACCGGGGAGCTGTTTTTT	CASSLLTGELFF	TRBJ2-2	TRBV7-6	.	.
TGTGCCAGCAGCCAAGTCGTTCACTCTGGAAACACCATGTATTTT	CASSQVVHSGNTMYF	TRBJ1-3	TRBV3-1	.	.
TGTGCCAGCAGCCAGGGGGACAGGGGGCGAAATGGCTACACCTTC	CASSQGDRGRNGYTF	TRBJ1-2	TRBV3-1	.	TRBD1
TGTGCCAGCAGTTATATGGCCCAGCAGTACTTC	CASSYMAQQYF	TRBJ2-5	TRBV6-2/TRBV6-3	few	.
TGTGCCAGCAGTTTTGTGGGACAGAGCGAAAAACTGTTTTTT	CASSFVGQSEKLFF	TRBJ1-4	TRBV28	few	TRBD1
TGTGCCATCAGGACAGAAATTAACTATGGCTACACCTTC	CAIRTEINYGYTF	TRBJ1-2	TRBV10-3	few	.
TGTGCCAGCAGTTACAGAAACACTGAAGCTTTCTTT	CASSYRNTEAFF	TRBJ1-1	TRBV6-6	many	.
TGTGCCAGTAATTTCCAAGAGACCCAGTACTTC	CASNFQETQYF	TRBJ2-5	TRBV19	many	.
TGTGCCAGCAGTCGACCCCAGATGAACACTGAAGCTTTCTTT	CASSRPQMNTEAFF	TRBJ1-1	TRBV28	.	.
TGTGCCAGCAGTTTTTCCCACAGGGCCCCGAACACCGGGGAGCTGTTTTTT	CASSFSHRAPNTGELFF	TRBJ2-2	TRBV28	few	.
TGTGCCAGCACCCTGACAGCCACCACCGGGGAGCTGTTTTTT	CASTLTATTGELFF	TRBJ2-2	TRBV6-2/TRBV6-3	few	.
TGTGCCAGCTCAAGTATGTCCTACGAGCAGTACTTC	CASSSMSYEQYF	TRBJ2-7	TRBV18	few	.
TGTGCCAGCAGTTACCTCGTCCGGACCACTGAAGCTTTCTTT	CASSYLVRTTEAFF	TRBJ1-1	TRBV6-5	.	.
TGTGCCAGCGCAGCAACTCCCAAGCGGGGATTGGAGGAGACCCAGTACTTC	CASAATPKRGLEETQYF	TRBJ2-5	TRBV21-1	.	.
TGCAGTGCTAGAGATCCGAGACTCAACACCGGGGAGCTGTTTTTT	CSARDPRLNTGELFF	TRBJ2-2	TRBV20-1	few	.
TGTGCCAGCAGACTCGGGCACAGGGGAATTTGGGAAGCTAACTATGGCTACACCTTC	CASRLGHRGIWEANYGYTF	TRBJ1-2	TRBV12-3/TRBV12-4	.	TRBD1
TGTGCCAGCTCACCCCCGGGGACGGTCTTGAACACTGAAGCTTTCTTT	CASSPPGTVLNTEAFF	TRBJ1-1	TRBV18	few	.
TGTGCCAGCAGCTTCCGCGGAGGGACGGCCAAAAACATTCAGTACTTC	CASSFRGGTAKNIQYF	TRBJ2-4	TRBV11-2	few	.
TGTGCCAGCAGCTTAGTCGGCAACCTGAACACCGGGGAGCTGTTTTTT	CASSLVGNLNTGELFF	TRBJ2-2	TRBV7-6	few	.
TGTGCCAGCGGGCGGGCTGGCACCGGGGAGCTGTTTTTT	CASGRAGTGELFF	TRBJ2-2	TRBV28	few	.
TGTGCCAGCAGCGTAGGAGCTTCCACTAGCACAGATACGCAGTATTTT	CASSVGASTSTDTQYF	TRBJ2-3	TRBV9	.	.
TGCGCCAGCAGCTTGCTGACAGAAAATTCACCCCTCCACTTT	CASSLLTENSPLHF	TRBJ1-6	TRBV5-1	.	.
TGTGCCAGCTCACTTCCCCCAGGGGAGCAGTACTTC	CASSLPPGEQYF	TRBJ2-7	TRBV18	.	.
TGTGCCAGCTCATTAATCGCGCACAACTCTGGAAACACCATATATTTT	CASSLIAHNSGNTIYF	TRBJ1-3	TRBV18	many	.
TGTGCCACCAGTAAAGGTTCTAGCGGGGAAGAGACCCAGTACTTC	CATSKGSSGEETQYF	TRBJ2-5	TRBV24-1	.	TRBD2
TGTGCCAGCAGTGAAGTGTCAGGGGGCGCGCAACTGTTTTTT	CASSEVSGGAQLFF	TRBJ1-4	TRBV2	few	TRBD1
TGTGCCAGCAGCTTTCAGGGTTCAGAGACCCAGTACTTC	CASSFQGSETQYF	TRBJ2-5	TRBV7-2	.	.
TGTGCCAGCTCACCAGTTCGGAGCACAGATACGCAGTATTTT	CASSPVRSTDTQYF	TRBJ2-3	TRBV18	few	.
TGTGCCAGCAGTCTAAAGATCTCTGGGGCCAACGTCCTGACTTTC	CASSLKISGANVLTF	TRBJ2-6	TRBV28	.	.
TGCAGCGTTGAGACGAACCAAGAGACCCAGTACTTC	CSVETNQETQYF	TRBJ2-5	TRBV29-1	.	.
TGCGCCAGCAGCAGTACAGGGGAGGACAATCAGCCCCAGCATTTT	CASSSTGEDNQPQHF	TRBJ1-5	TRBV5-1	.	TRBD1
TGTGCCAGCAGTTCATATGGGCTTGGGAACGTCCTGACTTTC	CASSSYGLGNVLTF	TRBJ2-6	TRBV28	many	.
TGTGCCACCGTCGGAAGGGGGGAGCTGTTTTTT	CATVGRGELFF	TRBJ2-2	TRBV3-1	many	.
TGTGCCCATGCCTGGGGCCCGAACACTGAAGCTTTCTTT	CAHAWGPNTEAFF	TRBJ1-1	TRBV28	few	.
TGTGCCAGCAGCCAAGTGCCGGCCGGGAGGGTCTACGAGCAGTACTTC	CASSQVPAGRVYEQYF	TRBJ2-7	TRBV3-1	few	TRBD2
TGTGCCAGCAGTTTTGGCGGGAGTAGGACAGATACGCAGTATTTT	CASSFGGSRTDTQYF	TRBJ2-3	TRBV27	.	TRBD2
TGTGCCACCAGTGACCACCACGACAGGTCCCGAGAGACCCAGTACTTC	CATSDHHDRSRETQYF	TRBJ2-5	TRBV24-1	few	.
TGTGCCAGCAGTTACTCGGGCGGCTCTGGGGCCAACGTCCTGACTTTC	CASSYSGGSGANVLTF	TRBJ2-6	TRBV6-5	many	.
TGTGCCAGCAGCTTTAGCGTTCCCGGGGAGCTGTTTTTT	CASSFSVPGELFF	TRBJ2-2	TRBV7-9	many	.
TGTGCCAGCAGTTACTCGGGAGCCGGGAATGAGCAGTTCTTC	CASSYSGAGNEQFF	TRBJ2-1	TRBV6-5	once	.
TGTGCCAGCAGCCACACCCAGACAGGGATCTATGGCTACACCTTC	CASSHTQTGIYGYTF	TRBJ1-2	TRBV3-1	.	TRBD1